This T cell receptor (beta chain) was profiled in a study of cytomegalovirus exposure and HLA in healthy donors. The CDR3 consists of 16 residues. J gave up 3 bases and V 0 bases, and 2 bases lay outside the gene matches. Germline CDR1 is SGHRS and CDR2 is YFSETQ. The study ran its PCR with 60 Vbeta and 13 Jbeta primers. The method was immunoSEQ multiplex PCR; TCRdb's version includes in-frame clones alone and lacks a portion of them. The data show about 130,000 clones, roughly 79% seen once. This clone was detected only once. The receptor was isolated from a boy between 2 and 10 years old in good health and CMV-seronegative. The V call is TRBV5-1, the J call TRBJ2-2; 10 nucleotides match TRBD1. The source material was PBMCs. CDR3 in DNA: TGCGCCAGCAGCTTGGCCGGACAGGGGGACACCGGGGAGCTGTTTTTT. This encodes CASSLAGQGDTGELFF.